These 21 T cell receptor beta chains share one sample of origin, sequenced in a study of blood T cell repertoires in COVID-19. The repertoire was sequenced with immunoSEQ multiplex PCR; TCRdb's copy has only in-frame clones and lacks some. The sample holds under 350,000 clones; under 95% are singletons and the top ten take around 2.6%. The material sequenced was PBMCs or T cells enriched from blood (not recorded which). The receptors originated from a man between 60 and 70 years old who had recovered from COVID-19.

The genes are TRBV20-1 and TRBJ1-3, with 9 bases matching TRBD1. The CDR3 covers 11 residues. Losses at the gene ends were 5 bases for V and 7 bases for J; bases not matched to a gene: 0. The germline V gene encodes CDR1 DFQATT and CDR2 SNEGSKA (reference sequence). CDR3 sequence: CSADRGNTIYF. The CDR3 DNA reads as TGCAGTGCTGACAGGGGGAACACCATATATTTT.

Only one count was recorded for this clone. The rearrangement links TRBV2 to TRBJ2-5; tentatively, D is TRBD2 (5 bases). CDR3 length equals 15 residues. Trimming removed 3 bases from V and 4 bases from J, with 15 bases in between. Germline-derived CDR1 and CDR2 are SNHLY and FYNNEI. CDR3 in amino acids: CASSDRKDWRETQYF. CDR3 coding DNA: TGTGCCAGCAGTGATCGCAAGGACTGGAGAGAGACCCAGTACTTC.

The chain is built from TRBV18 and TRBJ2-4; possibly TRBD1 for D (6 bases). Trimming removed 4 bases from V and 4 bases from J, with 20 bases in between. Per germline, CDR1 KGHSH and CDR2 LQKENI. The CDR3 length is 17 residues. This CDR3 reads CASSQTRDIPWKNIQYF. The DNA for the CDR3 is TGTGCCAGCTCACAGACACGGGACATCCCTTGGAAAAACATTCAGTACTTC.

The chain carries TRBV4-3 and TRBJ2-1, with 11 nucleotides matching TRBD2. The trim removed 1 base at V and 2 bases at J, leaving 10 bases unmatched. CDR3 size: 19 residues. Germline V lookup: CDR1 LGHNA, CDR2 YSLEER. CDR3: CASSQVEAGTSGTYNEQFF. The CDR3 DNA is TGCGCCAGCAGCCAAGTCGAAGCCGGGACTAGCGGTACCTACAATGAGCAGTTCTTC.

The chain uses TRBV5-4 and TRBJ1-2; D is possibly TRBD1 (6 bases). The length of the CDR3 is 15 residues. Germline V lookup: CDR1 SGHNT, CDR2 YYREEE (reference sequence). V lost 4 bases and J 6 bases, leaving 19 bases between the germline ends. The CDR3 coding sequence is TGTGCCAGCAGCCAGATTACAGGACAGAAAGATGGCTACACCTTC. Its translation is CASSQITGQKDGYTF.

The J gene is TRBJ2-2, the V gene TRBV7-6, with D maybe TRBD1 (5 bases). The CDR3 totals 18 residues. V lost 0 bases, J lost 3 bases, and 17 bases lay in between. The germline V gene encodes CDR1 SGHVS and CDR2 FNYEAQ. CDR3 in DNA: TGTGCCAGCAGCTTAGCAGGACACCGTGGCTCGGACACCGGGGAGCTGTTTTTT. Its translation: CASSLAGHRGSDTGELFF.

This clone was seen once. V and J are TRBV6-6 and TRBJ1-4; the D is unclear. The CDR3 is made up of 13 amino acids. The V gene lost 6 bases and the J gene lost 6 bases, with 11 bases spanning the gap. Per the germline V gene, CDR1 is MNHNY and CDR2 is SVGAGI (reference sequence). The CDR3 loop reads CASSWGADEKLFF. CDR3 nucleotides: TGTGCCAGCAGCTGGGGAGCAGATGAAAAACTGTTTTTT.

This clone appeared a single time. In nucleotides, the CDR3 is TGTGCCAGCTCACCTCTGGCGGACTCTGGGGCCAACGTCCTGACTTTC. This translates into CASSPLADSGANVLTF. This chain joins TRBV18 and TRBJ2-6, with D uncertain. V lost 3 bases to trimming and J lost 0 bases, with 9 bases between them. CDR3 size: 16 residues. CDR1 is KGHSH, CDR2 LQKENI, per germline.

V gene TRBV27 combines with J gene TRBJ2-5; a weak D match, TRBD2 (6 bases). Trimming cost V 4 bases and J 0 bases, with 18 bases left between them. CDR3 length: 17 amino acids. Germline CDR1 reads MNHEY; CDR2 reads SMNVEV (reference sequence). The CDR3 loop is CASSYSSFGGYQETQYF. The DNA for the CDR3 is TGTGCCAGCAGTTATTCTAGCTTTGGGGGGTACCAAGAGACCCAGTACTTC.

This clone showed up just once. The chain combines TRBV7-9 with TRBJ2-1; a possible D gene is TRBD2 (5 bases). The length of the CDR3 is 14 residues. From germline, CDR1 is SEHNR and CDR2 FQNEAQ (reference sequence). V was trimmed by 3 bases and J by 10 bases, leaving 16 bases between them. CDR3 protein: CASSLIGLHAEQFF. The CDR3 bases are TGTGCCAGCAGCTTGATTGGACTGCACGCCGAGCAGTTCTTC.

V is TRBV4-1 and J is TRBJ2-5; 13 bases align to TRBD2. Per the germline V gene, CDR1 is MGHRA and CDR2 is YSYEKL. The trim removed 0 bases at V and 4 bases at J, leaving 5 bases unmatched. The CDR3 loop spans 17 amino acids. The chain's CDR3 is CASSQEPRTSGRETQYF. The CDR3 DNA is TGCGCCAGCAGCCAAGAACCTCGGACTAGCGGGAGAGAGACCCAGTACTTC.

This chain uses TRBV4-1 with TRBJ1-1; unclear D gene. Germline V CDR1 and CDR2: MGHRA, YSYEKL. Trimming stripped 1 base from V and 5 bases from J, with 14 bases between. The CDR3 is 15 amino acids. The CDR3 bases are TGCGCCAGCAGCCAAGTACCGGGGATGGAGACTGAAGCTTTCTTT. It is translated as CASSQVPGMETEAFF.

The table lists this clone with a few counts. The CDR3 nucleotides read TGTGCCTGTACAGGGTTCATCGACTATGGCTACACCTTC. Encoded protein: CACTGFIDYGYTF. This chain links TRBV30 with TRBJ1-2; TRBD1 is a possible D gene (6 bases). V shed 6 bases and J shed 3 bases, with 14 bases lying between them. Germline CDR1 reads GTSNPN; CDR2 reads SVGIG (reference sequence). The CDR3 is 13 residues long.

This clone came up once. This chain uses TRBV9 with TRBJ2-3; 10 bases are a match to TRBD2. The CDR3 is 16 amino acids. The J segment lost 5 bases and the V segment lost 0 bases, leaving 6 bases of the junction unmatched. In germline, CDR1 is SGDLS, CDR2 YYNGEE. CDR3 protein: CASSVAVAGGGDTQYF. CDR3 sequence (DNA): TGTGCCAGCAGCGTAGCTGTAGCGGGAGGAGGAGATACGCAGTATTTT.

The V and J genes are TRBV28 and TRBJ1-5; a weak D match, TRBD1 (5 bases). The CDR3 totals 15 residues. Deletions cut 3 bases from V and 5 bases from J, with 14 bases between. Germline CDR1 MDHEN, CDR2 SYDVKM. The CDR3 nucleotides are TGTGCCAGCAGTTTGCTTCAGGACAATCATCAGCCCCAGCATTTT. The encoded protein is CASSLLQDNHQPQHF.

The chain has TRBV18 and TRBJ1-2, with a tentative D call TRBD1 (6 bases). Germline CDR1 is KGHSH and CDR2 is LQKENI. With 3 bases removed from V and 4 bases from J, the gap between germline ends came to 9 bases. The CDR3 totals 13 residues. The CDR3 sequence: CASSPGQFYGYTF. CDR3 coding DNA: TGTGCCAGCTCACCCGGACAGTTCTATGGCTACACCTTC.

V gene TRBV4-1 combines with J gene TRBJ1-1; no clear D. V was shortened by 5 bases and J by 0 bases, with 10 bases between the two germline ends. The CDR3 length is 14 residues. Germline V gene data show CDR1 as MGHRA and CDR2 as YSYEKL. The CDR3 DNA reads TGCGCCAGCAGCTTAACGGTTATGAACACTGAAGCTTTCTTT. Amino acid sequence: CASSLTVMNTEAFF.

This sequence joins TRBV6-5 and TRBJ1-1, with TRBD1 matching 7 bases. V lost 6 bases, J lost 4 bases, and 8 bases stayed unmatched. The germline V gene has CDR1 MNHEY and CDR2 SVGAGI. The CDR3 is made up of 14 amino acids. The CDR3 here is CASSLRTGATEAFF. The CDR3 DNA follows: TGTGCCAGCAGCCTACGAACAGGGGCCACTGAAGCTTTCTTT.

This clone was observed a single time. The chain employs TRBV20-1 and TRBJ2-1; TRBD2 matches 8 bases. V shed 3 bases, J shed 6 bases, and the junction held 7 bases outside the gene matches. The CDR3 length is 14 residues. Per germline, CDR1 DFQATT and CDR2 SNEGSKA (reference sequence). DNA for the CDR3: TGCAGTGCTAGTGCGGGAGGATCCCTCAATGAGCAGTTCTTC. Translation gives CSASAGGSLNEQFF.

CDR3 nucleotides: TGTGCCAGCAGAGCGGGACTAGTAGTGGAGACCCAGTACTTC. It specifies CASRAGLVVETQYF. This chain connects TRBV2 to TRBJ2-5, with TRBD2 matching 8 bases. The CDR3 is 14 residues long. V lost 6 bases to trimming and J lost 5 bases; unmatched junction nucleotides: 8. The germline V gene has CDR1 SNHLY and CDR2 FYNNEI.

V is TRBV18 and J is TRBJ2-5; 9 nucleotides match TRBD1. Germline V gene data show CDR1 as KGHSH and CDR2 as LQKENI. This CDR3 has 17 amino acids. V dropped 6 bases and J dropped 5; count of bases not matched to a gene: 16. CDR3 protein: CASSPTKGTGRTETQYF. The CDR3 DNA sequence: TGTGCCAGCTCCCCGACCAAAGGGACAGGGAGAACGGAGACCCAGTACTTC.